This T cell receptor (beta chain) came from a study of blood T cell repertoires in COVID-19. Sequencing was performed with immunoSEQ multiplex PCR; in TCRdb, only in-frame clones are kept and a portion is missing. The sample has about 50,000 clones, roughly nine tenths seen once. The origin of this receptor is a human donor in a cohort sampled during active COVID-19. Sequenced: peripheral blood.

CDR3 residues: CASSSRQPHYEQYF. CDR3 bases: TGTGCCAGCAGCTCCCGACAGCCTCACTACGAGCAGTACTTC. This sequence joins TRBV11-3 and TRBJ2-7; TRBD1 is a possible D gene (5 bases). CDR1 and CDR2 from the germline V gene are SGHNT and YENEEA. This CDR3 comprises 14 residues. V was clipped by 4 bases and J by 3 bases, with 13 bases between them. Full variable domain (remainder filled in from reference TRBV11-3 and TRBJ2-7): EAGVVQSPRYKIIEKKQPVAFWCNPISGHNTLYWYLQNLGQGPELLIRYENEEAVDDSQLPKDRFSAERLKGVDSTLKIQPAELGDSAVYLCASSSRQPHYEQYFGPGTRLTVT.